This T cell receptor beta chain came from a study of OX40 agonist ivuxolimab in advanced cancers. Whole-study results and caveats: Patients with a partial response at 0.1-3.0 mg/kg had among the lowest clonal expansion.

Assay: immunoSEQ multiplex PCR; the TCRdb copy retains only in-frame clones and omits some. Here the sample spans some 80,000 clones, roughly 90% being singletons. A word on this clone: The antigen is undetermined.

J gave up 2 bases and V 1 base, and 5 bases lay outside the gene matches. The germline gives CDR1 MNHEY, CDR2 SMNVEV (reference sequence). The CDR3 extends over 15 amino acids. Systemic immunosuppression or a history of autoimmune disease excluded patients. The rearrangement joins TRBV27 to TRBJ2-7, with 7 bases that match TRBD1. Sample: CD4+ or CD8+ T cells sorted from blood, taken in a trial of the OX40 agonist ivuxolimab. The receptor was derived from an adult with an advanced solid tumor such as melanoma, head and neck, liver or kidney cancer. The DNA of the CDR3 is TGTGCCAGCAGTTTATTAGGGGGACAGACCTACGAGCAGTACTTC. This translates into CASSLLGGQTYEQYF.